One and the same sample provided the 20 T cell receptor beta chains below, sequenced in a study of OX40 agonist ivuxolimab in advanced cancers. This table comes from immunoSEQ multiplex PCR, and its TCRdb copy is limited to in-frame clones, with some not included. Of over 75,000 clones in the sample, 90% were seen once. The sequences come from CD4+ or CD8+ T cells sorted from blood, collected in a trial of the OX40 agonist ivuxolimab. These receptors were collected from an adult with an advanced solid tumor such as melanoma, head and neck, liver or kidney cancer.

This clone has just one count. Germline and junction disagree at one end, which may indicate a read error. The CDR3 sequence: CASSKPGQVHF. The CDR3 nucleotides are TGTGCCAGCAGTAAACCGGGACAGGTACACTTC. The gene calls are TRBV6-5 and TRBJ2-5, with 8 bases fitting TRBD1. CDR1 and CDR2 from the germline V gene are MNHEY and SVGAGI. The CDR3 is 11 amino acids.

The rearrangement uses TRBV20-1 and TRBJ2-1; the D is unclear. V lost 5 bases and J 9 bases, leaving 11 bases between the germline ends. CDR1 and CDR2 (germline): DFQATT, SNEGSKA (reference sequence). This CDR3 region has 11 residues. CDR3 region: CSAGPDREQFF. CDR3 in DNA: TGCAGTGCTGGACCCGACCGTGAGCAGTTCTTC.

This chain links TRBV5-1 with TRBJ2-3; unclear D gene. This CDR3 is 15 amino acids long. V shed 2 bases and J shed 0 bases, with 10 bases lying between them. CDR1 SGHRS and CDR2 YFSETQ come from the germline V gene. The CDR3 here is CASSLTPTSTDTQYF. The CDR3 DNA is TGCGCCAGCAGCTTAACCCCCACTAGCACAGATACGCAGTATTTT.

The chain links TRBV10-1 to TRBJ1-1; TRBD1 aligns across 10 bases. Germline V gene data show CDR1 as WNHNN and CDR2 as SYGVQD (reference sequence). CDR3 length equals 15 residues. Trimming took 5 bases from V and 1 from J; bases not matched to a gene: 4. The CDR3 loop is CASSLRDRGNTEAFF. In nucleotides, the CDR3 is TGCGCCAGCAGTTTAAGGGACAGGGGGAACACTGAAGCTTTCTTT.

The V call is TRBV21-1, the J call TRBJ1-1; TRBD1, the table's D call, was not compared with the DNA. TRBV21-1 corresponds to a pseudogene. This CDR3 spans 13 amino acids. The CDR3 DNA follows: TGTGCCAGCAGCTGCCACAAGAACACTGAAGCTTTCTTT. It specifies CASSCHKNTEAFF.

CDR3 sequence reads: CASGVLGAQETQYF. CDR3 nucleotides: TGTGCCAGTGGGGTTCTAGGGGCGCAGGAGACCCAGTACTTC. The chain links TRBV19 to TRBJ2-5; D is possibly TRBD1 (5 bases). Germline V CDR1 and CDR2: LNHDA, SQIVND (reference sequence). The CDR3 is 14 amino acids. V was pared by 8 bases and J by 5 bases, with 18 bases between.

V gene TRBV7-9 combines with J gene TRBJ1-4; D gene uncertain. Looked up from germline, CDR1 is SEHNR and CDR2 is FQNEAQ (reference sequence). Trimming took 6 bases from V and 5 from J, leaving 10 bases between them. This CDR3 spans 13 amino acids. In DNA form, the CDR3 reads TGTGCCAGCAGTTCCTCGGGGAATGAAAAACTGTTTTTT. Translation gives CASSSSGNEKLFF.

This chain links TRBV5-1 with TRBJ2-5; TRBD2 is a possible D gene (5 bases). Germline V gives CDR1 SGHRS, CDR2 YFSETQ. The length of the CDR3 is 14 residues. The V gene lost 0 bases and the J gene lost 8 bases, with 14 bases spanning the gap. The CDR3 protein is CASSLAEQRNTQYF. The CDR3 DNA sequence: TGCGCCAGCAGCTTGGCGGAACAGCGGAACACCCAGTACTTC.

The J gene is TRBJ2-4, the V gene TRBV6-5; D possibly corresponds to TRBD1 (6 bases). Germline assignment: CDR1 MNHEY and CDR2 SVGAGI. The V end lost 2 bases, the J end lost 3 bases, and 14 bases lay between the germline ends. The CDR3 is made up of 16 amino acids. The CDR3 sequence: CASSYGGVRGKNIQYF. The CDR3 DNA is TGTGCCAGCAGTTACGGTGGGGTCAGGGGCAAAAACATTCAGTACTTC.

The J gene is TRBJ1-2, the V gene TRBV4-3, with TRBD1 matching 7 bases. CDR1 and CDR2 from the germline V gene are LGHNA and YSLEER. The CDR3 sequence is 14 residues long. The ends lost 3 bases at V and 7 bases at J; junction bases unmatched: 8. CDR3 protein: CASSQKQGRGGYTF. CDR3 coding DNA: TGCGCCAGCAGCCAGAAACAGGGGCGGGGTGGCTACACCTTC.

The chain has TRBV19 and TRBJ2-5, with TRBD2 as a possible D gene (6 bases). The V gene's germline CDR1 is LNHDA and CDR2 SQIVND (reference sequence). The V gene lost 8 bases and the J gene lost 1 base, with 11 bases spanning the gap. CDR3 length: 13 residues. The CDR3 loop reads CASAARGQETQYF. The CDR3 coding sequence is TGTGCCAGTGCTGCGCGGGGCCAAGAGACCCAGTACTTC.

V gene TRBV9 combines with J gene TRBJ1-5; no definite D call. Deletions cut 0 bases from V and 6 bases from J, with 4 bases between. The CDR3 is 12 amino acids. Germline V gene sequence: CDR1 SGDLS, CDR2 YYNGEE. In DNA, the CDR3 is TGTGCCAGCAGCGTAGAGGCTCAGCCCCAGCATTTT. Its translation is CASSVEAQPQHF.

V and J are TRBV11-1 and TRBJ2-7, with 7 bases fitting TRBD1. The trim removed 4 bases at V and 7 bases at J, leaving 13 bases unmatched. Looked up from germline, CDR1 is SGHAT and CDR2 is FQDESV (reference sequence). The CDR3 has 15 residues. CDR3 sequence: CASSSRGQPTLEQYF. Here the CDR3 DNA reads TGTGCCAGCAGCTCTAGGGGACAGCCTACGTTGGAGCAGTACTTC.

A single count supports this clone. J is TRBJ2-1 and V is TRBV5-4; the D gene could be TRBD1 or TRBD2 (5 bases each). The CDR3 contains 19 residues. Germline loops: CDR1 SGHNT, CDR2 YYREEE (reference sequence). V dropped 4 bases and J dropped 5 bases, with 28 bases sitting between them. CDR3: CASSHLWDLRGVDHNEQFF. The CDR3 bases are TGTGCCAGCAGCCACTTGTGGGATTTAAGGGGAGTTGACCACAATGAGCAGTTCTTC.

This chain links TRBV28 with TRBJ1-4; a possible D gene is TRBD1 (6 bases). Germline V CDR1 and CDR2: MDHEN, SYDVKM. Trimming removed 3 bases at V and 8 bases at J, with 13 bases between. The CDR3 totals 14 residues. The CDR3 region is CASSLWAGDEKLFF. The CDR3 region has the DNA TGTGCCAGCAGTTTGTGGGCAGGGGACGAAAAACTGTTTTTT.

Worth noting for this clone: Lacking the conserved final phenylalanine or tryptophan, this CDR3 likely reflects a read error. The limits of the CDR3 on the DNA are not certain, so only TCRdb's listed CDR3 is given. The CDR3 protein is CASSSRQLAGLSYQL. This sequence joins TRBV28 and TRBJ2-7; the D call TRBD2 from the table was never checked on the DNA. CDR1 is MDHEN, CDR2 SYDVKM, per germline. The CDR3 numbers 15 amino acids, ends counted.

Remarks on this clone: Relative to the germline gene, one junction end is altered; a read error may explain this. DNA for the CDR3: TGTGCCAGCAGCTTAGCTCTCTTCTCCGACGAGCAGTACTTC. Translation: CASSLALFSDEQYF. The chain employs TRBV7-9 and TRBJ2-7, with unresolved D. CDR3 size: 14 residues. Germline V lookup: CDR1 SEHNR, CDR2 FQNEAQ (reference sequence).

Only one count was recorded for this clone. The chain uses TRBV28 and TRBJ2-4; 7 bases agree with TRBD1. After removal of 6 bases from V and 1 base from J, the junction contained 6 bases not matched to a gene. Germline V lookup: CDR1 MDHEN, CDR2 SYDVKM. This CDR3 is built from 15 residues. Here the CDR3 reads CASSQPQGAKNIQYF. CDR3 nucleotides: TGTGCCAGCAGCCAACCACAGGGGGCCAAAAACATTCAGTACTTC.

The chain uses TRBV30 and TRBJ1-5; D is perhaps TRBD1 (6 bases). V lost 2 bases and J lost 7, with 15 bases in between. Germline loops: CDR1 GTSNPN, CDR2 SVGIG (reference sequence). This CDR3 region has 14 residues. The CDR3 spells CAWSRGGGQQPQHF. CDR3 coding DNA: TGTGCCTGGAGTAGGGGGGGAGGGCAGCAGCCCCAGCATTTT.

As regards this clone: The conserved phenylalanine or tryptophan is not found at the CDR3 terminus, so this likely reflects a read error. This chain uses TRBV27 with TRBJ2-7; no reliable D call. Per the germline V gene, CDR1 is MNHEY and CDR2 is SMNVEV (reference sequence). The CDR3 extends over 14 amino acids. Trimming removed 6 bases at V and 1 base at J, with 13 bases between. CDR3 protein: CASRASGRSYEQYL. Written as DNA, the CDR3 is TGTGCCAGCAGAGCCTCCGGGCGGTCCTACGAGCAGTACCTC.